A selection of T cell receptor beta chains follows, all from one sample in a study of blood T cell repertoires in COVID-19. This table comes from immunoSEQ multiplex PCR, and its TCRdb copy is limited to in-frame clones, with some not included. The sample holds about 140,000 clones, roughly 84% seen once. Specimen: peripheral blood. These receptor sequences come from a human donor in a cohort sampled during active COVID-19. The CDR3 runs from the conserved cysteine through the conserved F or W.

cdr3_aa v_call
CASSLMGPYEQYF TRBV7-2
CASSIHANSGANVLTF TRBV19
CASSSRGEGSPLHF TRBV5-4
CAIQGETYNEQFF TRBV28
CASSKDRGSYEQYF TRBV5-1
CASSPRTGEGNEQFF TRBV5-5
CASSDGTADIQYF TRBV18
CASSYGGGADNSPLHF TRBV6-5
CASSIGGNNEQFF TRBV19
CASSHPRGVDYGYTF TRBV28
CSASSGGTDTQYF TRBV20-1
CASTLGQTNSPLHF TRBV2
CASSDGQGHNEQFF TRBV6-4
CASSHVGDTQETQYF TRBV5-1
CASSWDRWDGSNTEAFF TRBV7-2
CASTRRQPNTEAFF TRBV19
CASSSGQLDTGELFF TRBV5-1
CSVAGGAASTYEQYF TRBV29-1
CASAVGGEQYF TRBV18
CASSQRTGGKAEAFF TRBV5-1
CSVPVDRGRTEAFF TRBV29-1
CASSFGTNLGEQYF TRBV5-1
CSEISGGGEAQYF TRBV29-1
CASSFAWAEETQYF TRBV5-4
CASSEASRQLETQYF TRBV6-1
CASSQDSSGANVLTF TRBV4-2
CASRLGSGNSPLHF TRBV6-5
CASSIPGGAGNIQYF TRBV19
CASSESGRGHEQYF TRBV6-1
CASSLGRGSQETQYF TRBV5-1
CSVPGQIKNTIYF TRBV29-1
CASRSDRNSPLHF TRBV2
CASSSSGPGTGELFF TRBV5-1
CSASGQRTYNEQFF TRBV20-1
CAISLTGGNSPLHF TRBV10-3
CASSLEQGPYEQYF TRBV5-1
CASSPRLGGNTEAFF TRBV18
CASSKQTLRGNQPQHF TRBV6-2/TRBV6-3
CAISAGGFEDEQYF TRBV10-3
CASSPGQMNNEQFF TRBV27
CSVVRGYEAFF TRBV29-1
CASSPSSYEQYF TRBV5-1
CATSRSGGSSYEQYF TRBV15
CASSIDRGLDTGELFF TRBV5-1
CASNGGPETQYF TRBV12-3/TRBV12-4
CASSPGHNYNEQFF TRBV7-3